The rows below give T cell receptor gamma chains drawn from one sample of a study of Vδ1+ human thymocytes. TCRdb used CATT to re-call clones from the multiplex PCR reads. The sample shows approximately 40,000 gamma-chain clones, just over 20% of them seen only once. Material: Vdelta1+ gamma-delta thymocytes from the thymus. Receptor source: a girl less than two years old who had congenital heart surgery. Each CDR3 is given with its conserved first and last residue. Each record gives: clone size, J gene, V gene, CDR3 length, CDR3 protein, CDR3 DNA. Clone size is given for some rows only: seen once, a few or many times, or a class if the clone is expanded.

>NA|TRGJ1/TRGJ2|TRGV2|12
CATWDEIGKKLF
TGTGCCACCTGGGACGAAATTGGGAAGAAACTCTTT
>few|TRGJP2|TRGV2|15
CATWDVYSSDWIKTF
TGTGCCACCTGGGACGTATATAGTAGTGATTGGATCAAGACGTTT
>NA|TRGJ1/TRGJ2|TRGV2|14
CATWDGLGYYKKLF
TGTGCCACCTGGGACGGGCTGGGGTATTATAAGAAACTCTTT
>few|TRGJ1/TRGJ2|TRGV4|12
CATWDRDYKKLF
TGTGCCACCTGGGATCGCGACTATAAGAAACTCTTT
>NA|TRGJ1/TRGJ2|TRGV3|15
CATWDRKRNYYKKLF
TGTGCCACCTGGGACAGGAAAAGGAATTATTATAAGAAACTCTTT
>few|TRGJP2|TRGV2|16
CATWARGGSSDWIKTF
TGTGCCACCTGGGCAAGAGGGGGCAGTAGTGATTGGATCAAGACGTTT
>NA|TRGJ1/TRGJ2|TRGV9|17
CALWEVPHTRLQNKKLF
TGTGCCTTGTGGGAGGTGCCTCATACAAGATTGCAAAATAAGAAACTCTTT
>few|TRGJ1/TRGJ2|TRGV3|14
CATWDTKNYYKKLF
TGTGCCACCTGGGACACCAAGAATTATTATAAGAAACTCTTT
>few|TRGJ1/TRGJ2|TRGV8|12
CATWDLRYKKLF
TGTGCCACCTGGGATTTGCGTTATAAGAAACTCTTT
>NA|TRGJ1/TRGJ2|TRGV4|14
CATWDGGVGYKKLF
TGTGCCACCTGGGACGGGGGGGTTGGCTATAAGAAACTCTTT
>NA|TRGJ1/TRGJ2|TRGV2|14
CATWDGPNFYKKLF
TGTGCCACCTGGGACGGGCCAAATTTTTATAAGAAACTCTTT
>NA|TRGJ1/TRGJ2|TRGV9|12
CALWELRYKKLF
TGTGCCTTGTGGGAGTTGAGATATAAGAAACTCTTT
>NA|TRGJ1/TRGJ2|TRGV3|12
CATWEARKKKLF
TGTGCCACCTGGGAAGCACGTAAAAAGAAACTCTTT
>NA|TRGJ1/TRGJ2|TRGV4|12
CATWDFHHQKLF
TGTGCCACCTGGGATTTCCATCATCAGAAACTCTTT
>NA|TRGJP2|TRGV4|13
CAAWDNSDWIKTF
TGTGCCGCCTGGGATAATAGTGATTGGATCAAGACGTTT
>NA|TRGJ1/TRGJ2|TRGV9|14
CALWEVPSNYKKLF
TGTGCCTTGTGGGAGGTCCCCTCAAATTATAAGAAACTCTTT
>medium-sized|TRGJ1/TRGJ2|TRGV3|12
CATWDRLNKKLF
TGTGCCACCTGGGACAGGCTTAATAAGAAACTCTTT
>NA|TRGJ1/TRGJ2|TRGV3|12
CATWDRRLKKLF
TGTGCCACCTGGGACAGACGTTTAAAGAAACTCTTT
>few|TRGJ1/TRGJ2|TRGV4|13
CATWDGRFYKKLF
TGTGCCACCTGGGATGGGCGATTTTATAAGAAACTCTTT
>few|TRGJP2|TRGV3|15
CATWDRPGGDWIKTF
TGTGCCACCTGGGACAGGCCCGGGGGGGATTGGATCAAGACGTTT
>NA|TRGJ1/TRGJ2|TRGV4|15
CATWDGSTYYYKKLF
TGTGCCACCTGGGATGGTAGCACATATTATTATAAGAAACTCTTT
>NA|TRGJP1|TRGV8|14
CATWINTTGWFKIF
TGTGCCACCTGGATAAATACCACTGGTTGGTTCAAGATATTT
>medium-sized|TRGJ1/TRGJ2|TRGV2|13
CATWDGHYYKKLF
TGTGCCACCTGGGACGGTCATTATTATAAGAAACTCTTT
>few|TRGJ1/TRGJ2|TRGV8|13
CATWDQELNKKLF
TGTGCCACCTGGGACCAAGAGCTAAATAAGAAACTCTTT
>NA|TRGJ1/TRGJ2|TRGV2|12
CATWDFGYKKLF
TGTGCCACCTGGGACTTTGGTTATAAGAAACTCTTT
>few|TRGJP2|TRGV4|12
CATWDGRGIKTF
TGTGCCACCTGGGATGGGAGGGGGATCAAGACGTTT